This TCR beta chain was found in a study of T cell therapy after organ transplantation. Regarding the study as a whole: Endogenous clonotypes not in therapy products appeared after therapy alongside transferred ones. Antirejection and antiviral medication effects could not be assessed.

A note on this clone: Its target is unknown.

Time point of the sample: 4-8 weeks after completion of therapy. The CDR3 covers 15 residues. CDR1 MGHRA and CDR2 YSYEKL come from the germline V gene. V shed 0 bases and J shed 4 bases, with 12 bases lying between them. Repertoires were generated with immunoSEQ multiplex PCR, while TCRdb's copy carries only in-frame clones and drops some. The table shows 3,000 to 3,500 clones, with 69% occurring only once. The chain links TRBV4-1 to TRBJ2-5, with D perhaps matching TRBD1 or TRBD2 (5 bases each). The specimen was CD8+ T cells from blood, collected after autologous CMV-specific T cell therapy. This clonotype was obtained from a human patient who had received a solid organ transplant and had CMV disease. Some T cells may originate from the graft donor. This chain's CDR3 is CASSQDLGVSETQYF. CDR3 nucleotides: TGCGCCAGCAGCCAAGATTTGGGGGTCTCAGAGACCCAGTACTTC.